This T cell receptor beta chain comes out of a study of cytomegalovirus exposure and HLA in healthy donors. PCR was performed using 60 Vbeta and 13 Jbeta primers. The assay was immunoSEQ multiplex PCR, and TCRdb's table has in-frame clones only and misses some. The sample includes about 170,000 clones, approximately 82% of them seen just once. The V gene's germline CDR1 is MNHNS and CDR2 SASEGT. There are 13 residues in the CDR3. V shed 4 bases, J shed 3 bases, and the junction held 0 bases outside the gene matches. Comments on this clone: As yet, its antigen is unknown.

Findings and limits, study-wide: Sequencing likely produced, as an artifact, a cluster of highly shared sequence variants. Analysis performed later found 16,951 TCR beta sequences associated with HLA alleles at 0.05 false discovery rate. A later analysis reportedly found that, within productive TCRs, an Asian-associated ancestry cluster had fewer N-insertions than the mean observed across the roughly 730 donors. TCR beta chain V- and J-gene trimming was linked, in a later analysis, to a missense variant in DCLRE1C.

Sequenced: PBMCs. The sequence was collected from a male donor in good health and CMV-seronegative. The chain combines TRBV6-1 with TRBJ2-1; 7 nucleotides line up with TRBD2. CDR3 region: CASSGTSYNEQFF. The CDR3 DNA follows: TGTGCCAGCAGTGGGACTAGCTACAATGAGCAGTTCTTC.